This T cell receptor (beta chain) originates from a study of OX40 agonist ivuxolimab in advanced cancers. For the wider study: Ivuxolimab, which targeted the costimulatory receptor OX40 (CD134), was an agonistic, fully human IgG2 monoclonal antibody. Patients were allowed to have had prior anti-PD-1, anti-PD-L1 or anti-CTLA-4 therapy, and approximately 40% of the dose-escalation patients had been treated with checkpoint inhibitors. Three dose-escalation patients achieved partial responses, one with hepatocellular carcinoma and two with cutaneous melanoma. Among the approximately 54 dose-escalation patients, around 20 had hepatocellular carcinoma, 15 melanoma, 9 renal cell carcinoma and 9 head and neck cancer. Intravenous ivuxolimab was administered to patients every 2 weeks at six dose levels: 0.01, 0.1, 0.3, 1.5, 3 and 10 mg/kg. Peripheral TCRbeta sequencing aimed to test whether ivuxolimab altered TCR sequence diversity and caused clonal T-cell expansion. A male proportion of almost 85% and a mean age of around 60 years, ranging from roughly 20 to 80, were recorded for the dose-escalation cohort. The paper reports the monotherapy dose-escalation portion (N ≈ 52 patients) of the phase I ivuxolimab trial. The research as a whole found: Partial responders in the 0.1-3.0 mg/kg groups had among the lowest normalized peripheral clonal expansion, especially among CD8+ T cells. Antigen specificity was not determined for the clonally expanded peripheral T cells. At doses from 0.1 to 3.0 mg/kg, clonal expansion was seen in both CD4+ and CD8+ blood T cells between baseline and week 6. After ivuxolimab, CD8+ T cells had more expanded clones than CD4+ T cells on average. Low levels of normalized T-cell clonal expansion were also seen in some patients who did not respond.

The trial excluded patients who had a history of autoimmune disease or were on systemic immunosuppression. Peripheral blood for TCR sequencing was collected from all dose cohorts at baseline, on cycle 4 day 1, and on cycle 7 day 1. Samples were obtained from an open-label, multicenter, first-in-human phase I dose-escalation trial of ivuxolimab. Adults with locally advanced or metastatic head and neck squamous cell, hepatocellular, melanoma or renal cell carcinoma were enrolled in the trial. Before TCR sequencing, CD4+ and CD8+ T cells were separately sorted from peripheral blood. Genomic DNA was isolated from the sorted cells so that the TCRbeta CDR3 region could be sequenced. The immunoSEQ Assay was used for sequencing of TCRbeta CDR3 regions. TCRdb carries this immuneACCESS record with in-frame sequences only. Its versions omit some clonotypes, under half of them owing to an unresolved V gene in the studies checked, with the rest unexplained. The sample includes around 94,000 clones, with 87% observed a single time. Clones ranked in the top ten supply more than 0.25% of the sample.

The CDR3 starts with the cysteine, ends with the phenylalanine, and has 16 residues. Of all the DNA, just the CDR3 is kept, 48 bases in frame from base 1. Based on the germline V gene (reference sequence), the CDR1 and CDR2 sequences are LNHDA and SQIVND. V loses 6 bases, J loses 0 bases, and the germline ends lie 15 bases apart. Points on this clone: Its antigen target is currently unknown. The sample holds no much larger clone one base away, and base qualities are not on file.

The sample was CD4+ or CD8+ T cells sorted from blood, taken in a trial of the OX40 agonist ivuxolimab. The chain couples TRBV19 to TRBJ1-5; no D segment can be confidently identified. The TCR was taken from an adult with an advanced solid tumor such as melanoma, head and neck, liver or kidney cancer. The nucleotide sequence is given as TGTGCCAGTAGAATCGAGGGAGGAGGTAGCAATCAGCCCCAGCATTTT. This is translated as CASRIEGGGSNQPQHF.